Listed below are T cell receptor beta chains from one sample, sequenced in a study of CD8 T cells in Susac syndrome. TCRdb called the immunoSEQ multiplex PCR reads again in MiXCR, with one record for every CDR3 protein. The sample contains some 240,000 distinct CDR3 sequences, about 96% of which appear only once. The sequenced sample was CD4+ T cells from PBMCs. These receptors all come from a human donor with Susac syndrome. Both conserved end residues are part of each CDR3. The D gene is left open where the match is weak. The size of a clone is reported for some rows only, either as once, few or many, or as a class for expanded clones.

size: -
J: TRBJ2-7
D: -
V: TRBV3-1
DNA: TGTGCCAGCAGCCAAGAGGGACCTCTGTACTTC
CDR3: CASSQEGPLYF

size: -
J: TRBJ2-3
D: -
V: TRBV30
DNA: TGTGCCTGGAGTTTAGAGGCGAGCACAGATACGCAGTATTTT
CDR3: CAWSLEASTDTQYF

size: -
J: TRBJ2-5
D: TRBD1
V: TRBV7-8
DNA: TGTGCCAGCAGCCAAAGACAGGGGTACCAAGAGACCCAGTACTTC
CDR3: CASSQRQGYQETQYF

size: -
J: TRBJ1-4
D: -
V: TRBV15
DNA: TGTGCCACCAGTAAACAGAACTCAAATGAAAAACTGTTTTTT
CDR3: CATSKQNSNEKLFF

size: -
J: TRBJ2-7
D: TRBD2
V: TRBV11-1
DNA: TGTGCCAGCAGCCTAACTTCGAAACCCGGGACTAGCGGGAGATCGAACTACGAGCAGTACTTC
CDR3: CASSLTSKPGTSGRSNYEQYF

size: -
J: TRBJ1-1
D: -
V: TRBV28
DNA: TGTGCCAGCAGTTTAAAGGCTGAAGCTTTCTTT
CDR3: CASSLKAEAFF

size: -
J: TRBJ2-3
D: TRBD1
V: TRBV29-1
DNA: TGCAGCGTTGTAAAAGGGACAGGCTATTCCACAGATACGCAGTATTTT
CDR3: CSVVKGTGYSTDTQYF

size: -
J: TRBJ1-5
D: -
V: TRBV30
DNA: TGTGCCTGGAGTTTGACAGGATATAGCAATCAGCCCCAGCATTTT
CDR3: CAWSLTGYSNQPQHF

size: -
J: TRBJ2-2
D: -
V: TRBV21-1
DNA: TGTGCCAGCAGCAAAGATCCGGGACCCACCGGGGAGCTGTTTTTT
CDR3: CASSKDPGPTGELFF

size: once
J: TRBJ1-2
D: TRBD1
V: TRBV7-9
DNA: TGTGCCAGCAGCTGGGGGGACAGGGAAGGTGGCTACACCTTC
CDR3: CASSWGDREGGYTF

size: -
J: TRBJ2-7
D: -
V: TRBV11-2
DNA: TGTGCCAGCAGCTTAGGGGGCGTGGGTATCTCCTACGAGCAGTACTTC
CDR3: CASSLGGVGISYEQYF

size: -
J: TRBJ2-3
D: -
V: TRBV7-2
DNA: TGTGCCAGCAGCTTAGTGGTCGGTAGCACAGATACGCAGTATTTT
CDR3: CASSLVVGSTDTQYF

size: -
J: TRBJ1-5
D: -
V: TRBV20-1
DNA: TGCAGTGCTAGCAGCAGGGGAGTTTCTCAGCCCCAGCATTTT
CDR3: CSASSRGVSQPQHF

size: -
J: TRBJ2-5
D: TRBD1
V: TRBV12-3/TRBV12-4
DNA: TGTGCCAGCAGTCTACGGGACAGGGGGGAGACCCAGTACTTC
CDR3: CASSLRDRGETQYF

size: once
J: TRBJ2-4
D: -
V: TRBV27
DNA: TGTGCCAGCAGTTCGCCCAAAAACATTCAGTACTTC
CDR3: CASSSPKNIQYF